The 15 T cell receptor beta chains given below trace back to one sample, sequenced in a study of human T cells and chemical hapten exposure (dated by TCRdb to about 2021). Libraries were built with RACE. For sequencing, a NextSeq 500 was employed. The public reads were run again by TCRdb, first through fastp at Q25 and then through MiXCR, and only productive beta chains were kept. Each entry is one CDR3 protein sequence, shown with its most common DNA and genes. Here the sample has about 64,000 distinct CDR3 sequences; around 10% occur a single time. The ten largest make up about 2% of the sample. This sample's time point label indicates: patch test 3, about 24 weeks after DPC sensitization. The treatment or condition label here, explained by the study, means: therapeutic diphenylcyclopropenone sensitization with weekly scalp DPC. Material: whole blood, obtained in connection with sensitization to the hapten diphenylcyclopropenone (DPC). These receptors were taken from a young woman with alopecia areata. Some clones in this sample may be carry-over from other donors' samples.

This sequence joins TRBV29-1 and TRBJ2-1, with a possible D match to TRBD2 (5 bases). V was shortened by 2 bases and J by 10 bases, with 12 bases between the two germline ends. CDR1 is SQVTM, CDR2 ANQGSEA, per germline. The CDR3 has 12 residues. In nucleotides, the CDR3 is TGCAGCGTTGAAAGCGGCTTCCCGGAGCAGTTCTTC. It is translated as CSVESGFPEQFF.

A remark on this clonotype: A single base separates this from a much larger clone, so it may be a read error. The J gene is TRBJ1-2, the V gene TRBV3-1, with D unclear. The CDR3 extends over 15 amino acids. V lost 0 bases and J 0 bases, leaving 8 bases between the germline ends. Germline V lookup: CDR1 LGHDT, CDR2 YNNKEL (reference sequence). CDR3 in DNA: TGTGCCAGCAGCCAAGATTGGGCACCTAACTATGGCTACACCTTC. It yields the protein CASSQDWAPNYGYTF.

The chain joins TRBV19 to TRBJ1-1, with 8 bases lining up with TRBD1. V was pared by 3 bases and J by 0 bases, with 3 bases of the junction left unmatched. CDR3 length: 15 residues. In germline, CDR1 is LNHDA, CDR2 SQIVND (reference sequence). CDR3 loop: CASSIRTGMNTEAFF. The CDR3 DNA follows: TGTGCCAGTAGTATTAGGACAGGGATGAACACTGAAGCTTTCTTT. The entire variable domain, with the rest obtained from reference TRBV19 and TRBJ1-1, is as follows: DGGITQSPKYLFRKEGQNVTLSCEQNLNHDAMYWYRQDPGQGLRLIYYSQIVNDFQKGDIAEGYSVSREKKESFPLTVTSAQKNPTAFYLCASSIRTGMNTEAFFGQGTRLTVV.

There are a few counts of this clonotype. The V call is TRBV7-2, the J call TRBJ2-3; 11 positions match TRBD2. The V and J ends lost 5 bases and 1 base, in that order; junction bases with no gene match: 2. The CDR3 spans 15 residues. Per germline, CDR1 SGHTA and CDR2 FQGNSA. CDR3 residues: CASSLLAGGTDTQYF. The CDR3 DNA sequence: TGTGCCAGCAGCCTACTAGCGGGAGGCACAGATACGCAGTATTTT.

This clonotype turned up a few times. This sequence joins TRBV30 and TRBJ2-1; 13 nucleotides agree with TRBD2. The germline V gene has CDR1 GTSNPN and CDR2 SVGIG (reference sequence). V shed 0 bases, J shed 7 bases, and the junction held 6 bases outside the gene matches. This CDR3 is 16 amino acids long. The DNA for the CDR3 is TGTGCCTGGAGTGTAGGTCCACTAGCGGGAGGGAATGAGCAGTTCTTC. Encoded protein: CAWSVGPLAGGNEQFF.

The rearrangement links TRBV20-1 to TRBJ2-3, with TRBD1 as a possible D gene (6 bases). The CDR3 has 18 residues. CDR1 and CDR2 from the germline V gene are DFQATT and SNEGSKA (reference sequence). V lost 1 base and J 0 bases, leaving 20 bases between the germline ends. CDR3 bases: TGCAGTGCTAGAGCCCCCCTCGGTACAGGGTTTAGCACAGATACGCAGTATTTT. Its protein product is CSARAPLGTGFSTDTQYF.

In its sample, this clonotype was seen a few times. This CDR3 reads CSAPKSTGTHSNQPQHF. DNA of the CDR3: TGCAGTGCCCCGAAATCGACAGGGACCCATAGCAATCAGCCCCAGCATTTT. J is TRBJ1-5 and V is TRBV20-1; 7 nucleotides agree with TRBD1. Trimming at V came to 6 bases and at J to 0 bases, leaving 14 bases not matched to a gene. This CDR3 is 17 amino acids long. Germline CDR1 DFQATT, CDR2 SNEGSKA (reference sequence).

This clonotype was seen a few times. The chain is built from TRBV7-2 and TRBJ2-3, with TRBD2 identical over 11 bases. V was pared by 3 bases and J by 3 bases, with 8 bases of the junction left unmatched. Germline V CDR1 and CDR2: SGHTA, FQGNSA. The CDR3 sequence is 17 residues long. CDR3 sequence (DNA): TGTGCCAGCAGCTTCCGGCTAGCGGGGGGTTGGACAGATACGCAGTATTTT. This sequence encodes CASSFRLAGGWTDTQYF.

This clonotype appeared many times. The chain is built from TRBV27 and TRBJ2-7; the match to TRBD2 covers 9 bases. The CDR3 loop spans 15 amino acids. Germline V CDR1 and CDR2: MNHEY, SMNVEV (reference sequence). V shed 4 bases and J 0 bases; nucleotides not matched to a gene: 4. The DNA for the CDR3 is TGTGCCAGCAGTTCTAAGACTAGCGGCTCCTACGAGCAGTACTTC. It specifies CASSSKTSGSYEQYF.

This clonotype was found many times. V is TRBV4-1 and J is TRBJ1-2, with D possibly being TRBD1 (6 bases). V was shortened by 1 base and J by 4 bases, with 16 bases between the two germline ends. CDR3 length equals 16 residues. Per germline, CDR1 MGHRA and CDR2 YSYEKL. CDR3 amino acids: CASSQAEGTGLYGYTF. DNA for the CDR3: TGCGCCAGCAGCCAAGCTGAAGGTACAGGGCTCTATGGCTACACCTTC.

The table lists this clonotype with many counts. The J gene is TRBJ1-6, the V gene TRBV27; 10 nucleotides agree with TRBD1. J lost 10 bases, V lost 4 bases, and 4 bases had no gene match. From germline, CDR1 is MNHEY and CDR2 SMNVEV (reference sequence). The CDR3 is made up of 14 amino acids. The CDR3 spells CASSSGTGASPLHF. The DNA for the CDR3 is TGTGCCAGCAGTTCGGGGACAGGGGCCTCACCCCTCCACTTT.

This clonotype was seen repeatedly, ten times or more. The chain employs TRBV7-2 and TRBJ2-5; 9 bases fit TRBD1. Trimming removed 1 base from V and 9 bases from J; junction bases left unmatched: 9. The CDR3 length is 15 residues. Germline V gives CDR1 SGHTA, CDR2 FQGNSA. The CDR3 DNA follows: TGTGCCAGCAGCTTAGAGGGGGGACAGGGTAAAGCCCAGTACTTC. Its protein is CASSLEGGQGKAQYF.

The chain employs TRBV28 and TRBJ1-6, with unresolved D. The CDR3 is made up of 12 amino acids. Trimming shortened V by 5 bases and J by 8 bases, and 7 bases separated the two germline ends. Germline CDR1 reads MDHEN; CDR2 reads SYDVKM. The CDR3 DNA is TGTGCCAGCAGTCCTATTGATTCACCCCTCCACTTT. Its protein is CASSPIDSPLHF.

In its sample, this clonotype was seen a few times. The CDR3 DNA follows: TGCGCCAGCACTCTGGGGACAGTGAACACTGAAGCTTTCTTT. Its protein product is CASTLGTVNTEAFF. J is TRBJ1-1 and V is TRBV5-1, with 7 positions matching TRBD1. The CDR3 length is 14 residues. The germline CDR1 and CDR2 sequences are SGHRS and YFSETQ. With V trimmed by 6 bases and J by 0 bases, 5 bases remained unmatched. The whole variable domain, remainder taken from reference TRBV5-1 and TRBJ1-1, is KAGVTQTPRYLIKTRGQQVTLSCSPISGHRSVSWYQQTPGQGLQFLFEYFSETQRNKGNFPGRFSGRQFSNSRSEMNVSTLELGDSALYLCASTLGTVNTEAFFGQGTRLTVV.

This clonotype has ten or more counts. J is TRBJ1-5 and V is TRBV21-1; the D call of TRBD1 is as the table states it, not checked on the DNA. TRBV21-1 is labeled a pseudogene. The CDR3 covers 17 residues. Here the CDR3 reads CASSNGPPGQGNQPQHF. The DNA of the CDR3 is TGTGCCAGCAGCAACGGTCCCCCGGGACAGGGAAATCAGCCCCAGCATTTT.